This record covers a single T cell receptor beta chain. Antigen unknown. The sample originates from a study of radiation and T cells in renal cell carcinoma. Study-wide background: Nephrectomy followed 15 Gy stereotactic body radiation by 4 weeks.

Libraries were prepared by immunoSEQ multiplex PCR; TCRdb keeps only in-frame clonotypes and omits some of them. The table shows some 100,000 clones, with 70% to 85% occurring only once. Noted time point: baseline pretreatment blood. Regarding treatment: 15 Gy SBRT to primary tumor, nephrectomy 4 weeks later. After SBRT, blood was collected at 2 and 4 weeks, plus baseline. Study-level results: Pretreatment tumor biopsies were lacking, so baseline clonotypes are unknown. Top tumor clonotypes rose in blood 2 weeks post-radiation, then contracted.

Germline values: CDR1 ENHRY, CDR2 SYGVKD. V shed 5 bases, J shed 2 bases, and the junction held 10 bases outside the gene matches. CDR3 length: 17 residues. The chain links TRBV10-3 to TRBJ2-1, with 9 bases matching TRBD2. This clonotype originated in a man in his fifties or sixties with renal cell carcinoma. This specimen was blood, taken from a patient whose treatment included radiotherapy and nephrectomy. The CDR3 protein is CAISQQTSGLAYNEQFF. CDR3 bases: TGTGCCATCAGTCAGCAGACTAGCGGACTAGCCTACAATGAGCAGTTCTTC.